This T cell receptor (beta chain) was captured by sequencing in a study of control samples from healthy donors and cancer patients. This clone was detected a few times. The V gene's germline CDR1 is SGHDN and CDR2 FVKESK. Germline trimming cut 3 bases from V and 1 base from J; bases unmatched to any gene: 6. The CDR3 contains 16 residues. TCRdb's table, derived via immunoSEQ multiplex PCR, lists solely in-frame clones and lacks some. The sample consists of under 200,000 clones, around 91% of them appearing once. The chain couples TRBV14 to TRBJ1-1; 9 nucleotides align to TRBD1. Sequencing was carried out using blood. This TCR came from a woman under 40 in good health. DNA for the CDR3: TGTGCCAGCAGCCATCCTAGGACAGGGGAGAACACTGAAGCTTTCTTT. This sequence encodes CASSHPRTGENTEAFF.